These 5 T cell receptor beta chains share one sample of origin, sequenced in a study of naive and memory T cell subsets. The SP2 primer and nested alpha and beta constant region primers amplified ligated cDNA in four rounds. TCRdb re-derived calls from the 5' RACE reads in MiXCR, one entry per CDR3 protein. The sample yields more than 55,000 distinct CDR3 sequences, more than 7.5% seen once. TCR cDNA received a 3' ligated oligonucleotide that carried a UMI. Receptor source: a female donor in good health.

The rearrangement joins TRBV9 to TRBJ2-5; D might be TRBD1 or TRBD2, each matching 6 bases. Deletions cut 0 bases from V and 4 bases from J, with 13 bases between. Germline V gives CDR1 SGDLS, CDR2 YYNGEE. The CDR3 length is 15 residues. The CDR3 coding sequence is TGTGCCAGCAGCGTAGCCCCAGGGGAGGTAGAGACCCAGTACTTC. Protein sequence: CASSVAPGEVETQYF.

This clonotype occurred a few times. V usage is TRBV12-3 or TRBV12-4 and J usage is TRBJ2-1; D perhaps matches TRBD2 (7 bases). The CDR3 consists of 16 residues. Trimming removed 3 bases at V and 4 bases at J, with 16 bases between. The CDR3 is CASSFWRGPKYNEQFF. DNA of the CDR3: TGTGCCAGCAGTTTCTGGCGGGGGCCTAAATACAATGAGCAGTTCTTC.

The J gene is TRBJ2-3, the V gene TRBV19; D not certain. Germline V gives CDR1 LNHDA, CDR2 SQIVND (reference sequence). V lost 5 bases to trimming and J lost 0 bases, with 12 bases between them. The CDR3 is 15 amino acids. This CDR3 is CASSSGHTSTDTQYF. CDR3 nucleotides: TGTGCCAGTAGTTCCGGCCACACTAGCACAGATACGCAGTATTTT.

This clonotype turned up a few times. The chain links TRBV12-3 or TRBV12-4 to TRBJ1-2; a possible D gene is TRBD1 (5 bases). CDR3 length equals 14 residues. V was trimmed by 10 bases and J by 3 bases, leaving 18 bases between them. The CDR3 DNA reads as TGTGCCACAACAAGATGGGGGACGTACTATGGCTACACCTTC. This sequence encodes CATTRWGTYYGYTF.

To note about this clonotype: One junction end does not reproduce the germline sequence, and a read error may be involved. The chain employs TRBV7-2 and TRBJ2-3; D is unresolved. The germline gives CDR1 SGHTA, CDR2 FQGNSA. The CDR3 extends over 12 amino acids. The CDR3 loop reads CASSLALFGQDF. The DNA for the CDR3 is TGTGCCAGCAGCTTAGCGTTGTTCGGGCAGGATTTT.